Below, 17 T cell receptor beta chains from the same sample are listed, as sequenced in a study of T cell changes during pregnancy in multiple sclerosis (dated by TCRdb to between 2017 and 2020). Library method: the immunoSEQ multiplex PCR assay. Not all clones reach the TCRdb copy of this immuneACCESS table, which keeps in-frame sequences only. Checked studies attribute under half of the gap to unresolved V genes and leave the rest unexplained. For this sample there are 40,000 to 45,000 clones; roughly 91% appear just once. Approximately 6.3% of the sample is in the top ten clones. The specimen was CD8+ T cells from peripheral blood mononuclear cells, collected after pregnancy. Receptor source: a female donor in good health, enrolled as a control in a pregnancy study.

The genes are TRBV19 and TRBJ2-7; D is undetermined. Trimming shortened V by 3 bases and J by 3 bases, and 15 bases separated the two germline ends. The CDR3 consists of 15 residues. Germline CDR1 and CDR2: LNHDA and SQIVND (reference sequence). The CDR3 nucleotides are TGTGCCAGTAGTATTTTTGGAGTTTCAGACTACGAGCAGTACTTC. It is translated as CASSIFGVSDYEQYF.

The rearrangement uses TRBV7-3 and TRBJ2-1; 9 bases map to TRBD2. Germline-derived CDR1 and CDR2 are SGHTA and FQGTGA. V lost 1 base, J lost 5 bases, and 3 bases stayed unmatched. This CDR3 spans 15 amino acids. Here the CDR3 DNA reads TGTGCCAGCAGCTTAAGCGGGGGGGCAAACAATGAGCAGTTCTTC. Protein sequence: CASSLSGGANNEQFF. The whole variable domain, filled in from reference TRBV7-3 and TRBJ2-1, reads GAGVSQTPSNKVTEKGKYVELRCDPISGHTALYWYRQSLGQGPEFLIYFQGTGAADDSGLPNDRFFAVRPEGSVSTLKIQRTERGDSAVYLCASSLSGGANNEQFFGPGTRLTVL.

The gene calls are TRBV5-4 and TRBJ1-2; TRBD1 matches 8 bases. Germline-derived CDR1 and CDR2 are SGHNT and YYREEE (reference sequence). The CDR3 has 16 residues. V gave up 1 base and J gave up 5 bases; unmatched junction bases: 10. The CDR3 DNA follows: TGTGCCAGCAGCTTGCCGCGGACAGGGCAGTCTTATGGCTACACCTTC. Protein product: CASSLPRTGQSYGYTF.

This rearrangement joins TRBV6-5 to TRBJ2-1, with TRBD2 matching 11 bases. This CDR3 is built from 13 residues. V trimming: 8 bases; J trimming: 7 bases; junction bases outside the gene matches: 4. CDR1 and CDR2 from the germline V gene are MNHEY and SVGAGI. The CDR3 DNA reads TGTGCCAGCGCTAGCGGGGGGCTTAATGAGCAGTTCTTC. Translated: CASASGGLNEQFF.

The count of this clone is one. The chain employs TRBV7-9 and TRBJ2-3; tentatively, D is TRBD2 (5 bases). Trimming took off 3 bases at V and 0 bases at J, with 19 bases between the two ends. The CDR3 has 18 amino acids. The germline CDR1 and CDR2 sequences are SEHNR and FQNEAQ (reference sequence). CDR3 sequence reads: CASSFAPGGRTSTDTQYF. The CDR3 DNA sequence: TGTGCCAGCAGCTTTGCCCCTGGAGGCAGAACTAGCACAGATACGCAGTATTTT.

V usage is TRBV7-9 and J usage is TRBJ1-1; unclear D gene. Deletions cut 10 bases from V and 1 base from J, with 13 bases between. This CDR3 has 13 residues. Per the germline V gene, CDR1 is SEHNR and CDR2 is FQNEAQ (reference sequence). The DNA for the CDR3 is TGTGCCAACCTCGGAGTCGGGAACACTGAAGCTTTCTTT. This encodes CANLGVGNTEAFF.

This clone showed up just a few times. The chain employs TRBV4-2 and TRBJ1-1; 7 bases map to TRBD1. Germline V gives CDR1 LGHNA, CDR2 YNFKEQ. This CDR3 region has 12 residues. The V and J ends lost 1 base and 7 bases, in that order; junction bases with no gene match: 0. The CDR3 DNA sequence: TGTGCCAGCAGCCAAGGACAGGGTGAAGCTTTCTTT. Protein product: CASSQGQGEAFF.

The rearrangement uses TRBV11-2 and TRBJ2-7; D may be TRBD2 (5 bases). The V end was cut by 6 bases, the J end by 2 bases, with 17 bases between. The germline V gene has CDR1 SGHAT and CDR2 FQNNGV. The CDR3 loop spans 15 amino acids. The CDR3 DNA follows: TGTGCCAGCAGTTCCCGGGCGGGCGAAGCCTACGAGCAGTACTTC. It translates to CASSSRAGEAYEQYF.

This sequence joins TRBV29-1 and TRBJ2-3; D is perhaps TRBD2 (7 bases). V lost 4 bases and J 0 bases, leaving 14 bases between the germline ends. CDR3 length: 15 residues. Germline V gene lookup returns CDR1 SQVTM and CDR2 ANQGSEA. CDR3: CSVGGGSSSTDTQYF. The DNA for the CDR3 is TGCAGCGTTGGGGGGGGCAGTTCTAGCACAGATACGCAGTATTTT.

This clone was detected once. The V call is TRBV4-1, the J call TRBJ2-7; 9 nucleotides agree with TRBD1. Unmatched junction bases numbered 2, after V lost 0 bases and J lost 5 bases. CDR3 length: 14 residues. CDR1 is MGHRA and CDR2 is YSYEKL in the germline V gene. The CDR3 region is CASSQEWTGDEQYF. The CDR3 coding sequence is TGCGCCAGCAGCCAAGAATGGACAGGGGACGAGCAGTACTTC.

This chain links TRBV7-9 with TRBJ1-1; D is unresolved. The germline V gene has CDR1 SEHNR and CDR2 FQNEAQ (reference sequence). Trimming took 1 base from V and 6 from J, leaving 6 bases between them. This CDR3 is 12 amino acids long. The CDR3 is CASSLESPEAFF. CDR3 bases: TGTGCCAGCAGCTTAGAAAGCCCTGAAGCTTTCTTT.

This rearrangement joins TRBV11-2 to TRBJ2-7; D perhaps matches TRBD1 (5 bases). The CDR3 is 14 amino acids. Trimming stripped 0 bases from V and 3 bases from J, with 9 bases between. The V gene's germline CDR1 is SGHAT and CDR2 FQNNGV. CDR3 amino acids: CASSLEADSYEQYF. In DNA, the CDR3 is TGTGCCAGCAGCTTAGAAGCAGACAGCTACGAGCAGTACTTC. Full variable domain (outside the CDR3, taken from reference TRBV11-2 and TRBJ2-7): EAGVAQSPRYKIIEKRQSVAFWCNPISGHATLYWYQQILGQGPKLLIQFQNNGVVDDSQLPKDRFSAERLKGVDSTLKIQPAKLEDSAVYLCASSLEADSYEQYFGPGTRLTVT.

The V and J genes are TRBV25-1 and TRBJ2-2; tentative D call: TRBD1 (6 bases). Germline-derived CDR1 and CDR2 are MGHDK and SYGVNS. This CDR3 has 18 amino acids. Trimming took 0 bases from V and 5 from J, leaving 19 bases between them. For the CDR3, the DNA is TGTGCCAGCAGTGAATATTTTTACCAGGGGTTAGGGACCGGGGAGCTGTTTTTT. As protein: CASSEYFYQGLGTGELFF.

This rearrangement joins TRBV4-3 to TRBJ2-3; the D is unclear. Germline V gene sequence: CDR1 LGHNA, CDR2 YSLEER. Between the trimmed V and J ends, which lost 0 bases and 1 base, there was a span of 5 bases. The CDR3 length is 14 residues. The CDR3: CASSQEAGTDTQYF. CDR3 sequence (DNA): TGCGCCAGCAGCCAAGAGGCGGGCACAGATACGCAGTATTTT.

The genes are TRBV4-2 and TRBJ1-3, with 7 bases lining up with TRBD1. Trimming cost V 6 bases and J 0 bases; bases outside gene matches: 8. CDR1 and CDR2 (germline): LGHNA, YNFKEQ. The CDR3 has 16 amino acids. CDR3 sequence: CASRLGQTASGNTIYF. DNA for the CDR3: TGTGCCAGCAGGCTGGGACAGACCGCCTCTGGAAACACCATATATTTT.

In its sample, this clone was seen a few times. This chain uses TRBV6-1 with TRBJ2-1, with D possibly matching TRBD2 (6 bases). This CDR3 region has 14 residues. V was shortened by 1 base and J by 8 bases, with 12 bases between the two germline ends. Germline V lookup: CDR1 MNHNS, CDR2 SASEGT. CDR3 nucleotide sequence: TGTGCCAGCAGTGAAGGGAGGGGCCCGGATGAGCAGTTCTTC. Translation gives CASSEGRGPDEQFF.

V gene TRBV28 combines with J gene TRBJ2-5; possible D gene TRBD2, 6 bases. The V end was cut by 6 bases, the J end by 1 base, with 15 bases between. The CDR3 runs to 15 residues. Germline V gives CDR1 MDHEN, CDR2 SYDVKM. The CDR3 DNA reads as TGTGCCAGCAGGGGGCGGGGACTCTCCCAAGAGACCCAGTACTTC. Translated: CASRGRGLSQETQYF.